These T cell receptor beta chains were read from a single sample in a study of CD8 T cells in Susac syndrome. MiXCR was run by TCRdb on the immunoSEQ multiplex PCR reads, yielding one entry per CDR3 protein. The data show about 250,000 distinct CDR3 sequences, 90% to 95% seen once. Sequencing was performed on CD4+ T cells from PBMCs. The receptors originated from a human donor with multiple sclerosis. The CDR3 runs from the conserved cysteine through the conserved F or W. A D gene is named only where the DNA matches it firmly. A clone size is listed for some rows: how often the clone was seen (once, few, many), or a class if it is expanded.

D	V	size	J	DNA	CDR3
.	TRBV6-1	.	TRBJ1-5	TGTGCCAGCAGTGAAGTGGGACATCAGCCCCAGCATTTT	CASSEVGHQPQHF
.	TRBV27	.	TRBJ2-1	TGTGCCAGCTACCGGGGCAATGAGCAGTTCTTC	CASYRGNEQFF
.	TRBV5-6	.	TRBJ1-1	TGTGCCAGCAGCTGGCGCTTTGAAGGCGCTGAAGCTTTCTTT	CASSWRFEGAEAFF
TRBD1	TRBV27	.	TRBJ1-1	TGTGCCAGCAGACCTACAGGGGGCGCCGGGTGGGGTGAAGCTTTCTTT	CASRPTGGAGWGEAFF
TRBD1	TRBV23-1	few	TRBJ2-7	TGCGCCAGCAGTCAATTATCGGGGCAGGGGGCAGGGGAGCAGTACTTC	CASSQLSGQGAGEQYF
.	TRBV10-3	.	TRBJ2-5	TGTGCCATCGCAGCCAGCACCCAAGAGACCCAGTACTTC	CAIAASTQETQYF
.	TRBV3-1	.	TRBJ1-5	TGTGCCAGCAGCCAAACAAGAGATCAGCCCCAGCATTTT	CASSQTRDQPQHF
.	TRBV30	.	TRBJ1-2	TGTGCCTGGCGGGACTATTTCCTCCATGGCTACACCTTC	CAWRDYFLHGYTF
TRBD2	TRBV29-1	.	TRBJ2-3	TGCAGCGTCACTCCTAGCGGGGTTTCCCCAGATACGCAGTATTTT	CSVTPSGVSPDTQYF
.	TRBV5-1	.	TRBJ2-7	TGCGCCAGCAGTTTGCAGGACGGGGGATACGAGCAGTACTTC	CASSLQDGGYEQYF
.	TRBV14	.	TRBJ2-5	TGTGCCAGCAGCCAAGATCTCGGGGGTGGGGAGACCCAGTACTTC	CASSQDLGGGETQYF
.	TRBV9	.	TRBJ1-6	TGTGCCAGCAGCGAGACACAGGACTCACCCCTCCACTTT	CASSETQDSPLHF
.	TRBV21-1	.	TRBJ1-3	TGTGCCAGCAGCCCGGACAGGGCCATTGGAAACACCATATATTTT	CASSPDRAIGNTIYF
.	TRBV29-1	.	TRBJ2-2	TGCAGCGTTCGGGGGCAGTTTAACACCGGGGAGCTGTTTTTT	CSVRGQFNTGELFF
TRBD2	TRBV3-1	.	TRBJ2-1	TGTGCCAGCAGCAAAACTAGCGGGGGTAATGAGCAGTTCTTC	CASSKTSGGNEQFF
TRBD2	TRBV4-1	.	TRBJ2-3	TGCGCCAGCAGCCAATTACCAGCGGGAGCCCGCACAGATACGCAGTATTTT	CASSQLPAGARTDTQYF
.	TRBV6-1	.	TRBJ2-1	TGTGCCAGCAGTGAATTTGGCAACTACAATGAGCAGTTCTTC	CASSEFGNYNEQFF
TRBD1	TRBV2	.	TRBJ2-6	TGTGCCAGCAGGCCCCCTTTGCGCGTGACAGGGGCGGACTCTGGGGCCAACGTCCTGACTTTC	CASRPPLRVTGADSGANVLTF
TRBD1	TRBV24-1	.	TRBJ2-1	TGTGCCACCAGCAGCGCGGGACAGGGTGCCAATGAGCAGTTCTTC	CATSSAGQGANEQFF
.	TRBV6-2/TRBV6-3	.	TRBJ1-2	TGTGCCAGCAGTTACTCGGGGGCTGGCTACACCTTC	CASSYSGAGYTF
TRBD2	TRBV14	.	TRBJ2-1	TGTGCCAGCAGCGGCCTAGCGGGAGGGAATGAGCAGTTCTTC	CASSGLAGGNEQFF
.	TRBV29-1	.	TRBJ2-5	TGCAGCGTTGAGGTAGGCGGACAAGAGACCCAGTACTTC	CSVEVGGQETQYF
.	TRBV7-2	.	TRBJ2-7	TGTGCCAGCAGCTTAGTACGGGGGCCCGCCAACGAGCAGTACTTC	CASSLVRGPANEQYF
.	TRBV24-1	.	TRBJ2-3	TGTGCCACCAGTGATTTGACCGGGAGCGGCACAGATACGCAGTATTTT	CATSDLTGSGTDTQYF
.	TRBV6-5	.	TRBJ2-1	TGTGCCAGCAGTTACCGGTCGGGGCAGCGTGAGCAGTTCTTC	CASSYRSGQREQFF
.	TRBV15	.	TRBJ1-5	TGTGCCACCAGCAGAGCACGACAGAGCCTCATGCCCCAGCATTTT	CATSRARQSLMPQHF
.	TRBV30	.	TRBJ1-1	TGTGCCTGGAGACCTCAGGGGACCACTGAAGCTTTCTTT	CAWRPQGTTEAFF
.	TRBV5-1	once	TRBJ2-5	TGCGCCAGCAGCCCAGACCTCAGGGGTATCCACCCTGTCTTC	CASSPDLRGIHPVF
TRBD2	TRBV20-1	.	TRBJ2-3	TGCAGTGCTCCCCCCCGACTAGCGGGGGTAGATACGCAGTATTTT	CSAPPRLAGVDTQYF
.	TRBV12-3/TRBV12-4	once	TRBJ1-2	TGTGCCAGCACCCGGTGGTCCGGGGGCTACACCTTC	CASTRWSGGYTF
TRBD2	TRBV5-1	.	TRBJ2-2	TGCGCCAGCAGCTTTGAGACTAGCGGGACCGGGGAGCTGTTTTTT	CASSFETSGTGELFF
.	TRBV19	.	TRBJ1-5	TGTGCCAGTAGTATGAGGGCTTTGGGCAATCAGCCCCAGCATTTT	CASSMRALGNQPQHF
.	TRBV3-1	.	TRBJ2-3	TGTGCCAGCAGCCAAGGGACTGCGACAGATACGCAGTATTTT	CASSQGTATDTQYF
TRBD2	TRBV5-1	.	TRBJ2-5	TGCGCCAGCAGTTATAGCGGGGGCGGGGAGACCCAGTACTTC	CASSYSGGGETQYF
.	TRBV20-1	.	TRBJ1-2	TGCAGTGTCGTTGGAGGGATTGACGATGGCTACACCTTC	CSVVGGIDDGYTF
.	TRBV30	.	TRBJ1-1	TGTGCCTGGAGTGTTGGCGCTGAAGCTTTCTTT	CAWSVGAEAFF
.	TRBV24-1	.	TRBJ2-1	TGTGCCACCAGTGATCCCTCTATCCTTCGGCAGTTCTTC	CATSDPSILRQFF
.	TRBV6-6	.	TRBJ2-7	TGTGTCTCCTCACCCGCGCAGGGATTCTCCTACGAGCAGTACTTC	CVSSPAQGFSYEQYF
TRBD2	TRBV3-1	.	TRBJ2-3	TGTGCCAGCAGCCCGACATCGCGGGGGTTGGATACGCAGTATTTT	CASSPTSRGLDTQYF
.	TRBV29-1	.	TRBJ2-5	TGCAGCGTTGAAGAGACTCAGAGTCGCCAAGAGACCCAGTACTTC	CSVEETQSRQETQYF
.	TRBV9	.	TRBJ1-1	TGTGCCAGCAGCGCGGGACTTGGTGAAGCTTTCTTT	CASSAGLGEAFF
.	TRBV18	once	TRBJ1-1	TGTGCCAGCTCACCCTCTCGGCCAGGGTACACTGAAGCTTTCTTT	CASSPSRPGYTEAFF
.	TRBV7-2	.	TRBJ1-1	TGTGCCAGCAGCTCCTCTTTGCCGGTGAACACTGAAGCTTTCTTT	CASSSSLPVNTEAFF
.	TRBV24-1	.	TRBJ2-5	TGTGCCACCGCACCTCGGGGGGCTCAAGAGACGGCCCAGTACTTC	CATAPRGAQETAQYF
.	TRBV7-2	once	TRBJ1-3	TGTGCCAGCAGCTTAGACAGGCTCTCCTCTGGAAACACCATATATTTT	CASSLDRLSSGNTIYF
.	TRBV4-2	.	TRBJ1-2	TGTGCCAGCAGCCAGGAAACAGGGAAAGGGGTGGGCTACACCTTC	CASSQETGKGVGYTF
.	TRBV3-1	.	TRBJ2-3	TGTGCCAGCAGCCCCACCCCCAGGCCGGGAACGCAGTATTTT	CASSPTPRPGTQYF
.	TRBV5-1	.	TRBJ1-6	TGCGCCAGCAGCGTTTCTCCGGGGCCGGAGTCACCCCTCCACTTT	CASSVSPGPESPLHF
.	TRBV15	.	TRBJ2-2	TGTGCCACCAGCAGGCGCTCCACCGGGGAGCTGTTTTTT	CATSRRSTGELFF